This T cell receptor (beta chain) originates from a study of T cell changes during pregnancy in multiple sclerosis. Profiled with immunoSEQ multiplex PCR; TCRdb holds only in-frame clones, not every one. The sample holds about 60,000 clones, about nine tenths seen once. Germline-derived CDR1 and CDR2 are MNHEY and SVGAGI. The CDR3 is 14 amino acids. The TCR sequence derives from a female donor in good health, enrolled as a control in a pregnancy study. The sample consisted of peripheral blood, taken in the third trimester of pregnancy. The gene calls are TRBV6-5 and TRBJ2-5, with TRBD2 identical over 11 bases. With the DNA end fitting TRBJ2-7 better, the J assignment may be wrong. The chain's CDR3 is CASRPGLAVNEQYF. CDR3 DNA: TGTGCCAGCAGGCCGGGACTAGCGGTCAACGAGCAGTACTTC.